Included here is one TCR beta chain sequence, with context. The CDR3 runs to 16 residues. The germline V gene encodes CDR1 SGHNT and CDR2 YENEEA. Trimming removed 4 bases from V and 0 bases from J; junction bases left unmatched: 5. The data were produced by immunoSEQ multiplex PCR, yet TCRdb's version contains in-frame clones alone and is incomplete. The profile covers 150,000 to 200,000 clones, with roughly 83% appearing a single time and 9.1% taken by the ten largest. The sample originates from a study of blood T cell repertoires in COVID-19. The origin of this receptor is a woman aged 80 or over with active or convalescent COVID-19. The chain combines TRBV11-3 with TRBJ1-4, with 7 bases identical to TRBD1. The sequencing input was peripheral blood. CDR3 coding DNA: TGTGCCAGCAGCTCTATAGGGACAGCAACTAATGAAAAACTGTTTTTT. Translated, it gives CASSSIGTATNEKLFF.